This TCR beta chain was observed in a study of blood T cell repertoires in COVID-19. At the level of the study: Spain, Italy and the United States supplied samples that represented acute and convalescent COVID-19. From T cells, B-cell-depleted T cells, or PBMCs came the material, which was cDNA or gDNA.

Original analysis: Estimation of nucleated cell counts relied on the amplification of reference gene primers. Profiling relied on immunoSEQ multiplex PCR, and the TCRdb table lists in-frame clones only, not all of them. V and J calls and clone size are copied from that table; D and trimming were computed from the DNA. The repertoire includes around 130,000 clones, about 86% of them detected once, and 18% sits in the top ten. The sequencing sample was made of peripheral blood. The TCR comes from a woman in her forties or fifties who had recovered from COVID-19.

This CDR3 reads CASIKQGSYTF. CDR3 nucleotide sequence: TGTGCCAGCATAAAACAGGGAAGCTACACCTTC. The chain is built from TRBV2 and TRBJ1-2, with D maybe TRBD1 (6 bases). Per the germline V gene, CDR1 is SNHLY and CDR2 is FYNNEI. The V end lost 7 bases, the J end lost 9 bases, and 12 bases lay between the germline ends. The CDR3 spans 11 residues. Based on the CDR3 plus reference TRBV2 and TRBJ1-2, the full variable domain is EPEVTQTPSHQVTQMGQEVILRCVPISNHLYFYWYRQILGQKVEFLVSFYNNEISEKSEIFDDQFSVERPDGSNFTLKIRSTKLEDSAMYFCASIKQGSYTFGSGTRLTVV.